These 2 T cell receptor beta chains originate from one sample sequenced in a study of identical twins. TCRdb analysed the 5' RACE reads with MiXCR anew, one entry per CDR3 protein. The data show more than 650,000 distinct CDR3 sequences, 6% to 6.5% seen once. The sample consisted of naive T cells sorted from blood. Receptor source: a man younger than 30 in good health.

This clonotype came up many times. The chain couples TRBV20-1 to TRBJ2-7; possibly TRBD2 for D (6 bases). CDR3 length equals 13 residues. With 4 bases removed from V and 3 bases from J, the gap between germline ends came to 13 bases. The V gene's germline CDR1 is DFQATT and CDR2 SNEGSKA (reference sequence). CDR3 DNA sequence: TGCAGTGCTATCCTAGCGCCTAACTACGAGCAGTACTTC. It yields the protein CSAILAPNYEQYF.

The chain has TRBV20-1 and TRBJ1-3; D is ambiguous. V lost 3 bases and J lost 0, with 15 bases in between. The CDR3 sequence is 16 residues long. Germline values: CDR1 DFQATT, CDR2 SNEGSKA (reference sequence). The CDR3 bases are TGCAGTGCTAGGCCCGAGGACTGGAGCTCTGGAAACACCATATATTTT. It codes for CSARPEDWSSGNTIYF.